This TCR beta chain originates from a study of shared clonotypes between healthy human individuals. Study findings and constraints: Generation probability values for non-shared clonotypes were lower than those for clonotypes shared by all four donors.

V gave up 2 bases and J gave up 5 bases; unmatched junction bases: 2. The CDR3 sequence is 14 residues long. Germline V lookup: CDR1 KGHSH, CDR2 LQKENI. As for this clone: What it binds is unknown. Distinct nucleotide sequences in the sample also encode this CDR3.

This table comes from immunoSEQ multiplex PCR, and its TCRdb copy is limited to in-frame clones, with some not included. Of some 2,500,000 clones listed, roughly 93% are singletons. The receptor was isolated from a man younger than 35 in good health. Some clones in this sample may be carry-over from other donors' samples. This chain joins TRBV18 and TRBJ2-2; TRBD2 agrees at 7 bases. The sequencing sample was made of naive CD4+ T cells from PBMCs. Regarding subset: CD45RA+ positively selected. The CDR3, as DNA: TGTGCCAGCTCACCAGGGACTACGACCGGGGAGCTGTTTTTT. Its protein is CASSPGTTTGELFF.